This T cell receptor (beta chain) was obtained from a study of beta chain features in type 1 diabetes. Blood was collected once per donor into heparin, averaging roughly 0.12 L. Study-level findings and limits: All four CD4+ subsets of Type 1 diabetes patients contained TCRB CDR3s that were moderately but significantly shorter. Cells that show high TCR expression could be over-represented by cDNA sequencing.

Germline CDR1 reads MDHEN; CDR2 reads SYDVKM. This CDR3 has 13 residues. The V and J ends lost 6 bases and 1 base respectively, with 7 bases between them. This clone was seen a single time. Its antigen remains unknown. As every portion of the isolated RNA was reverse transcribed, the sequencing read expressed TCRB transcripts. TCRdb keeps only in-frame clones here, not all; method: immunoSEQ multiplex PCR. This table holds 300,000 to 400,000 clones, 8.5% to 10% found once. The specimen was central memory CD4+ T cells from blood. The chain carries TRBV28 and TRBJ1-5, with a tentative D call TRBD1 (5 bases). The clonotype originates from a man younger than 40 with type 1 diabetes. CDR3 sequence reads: CASRQGSNQPQHF. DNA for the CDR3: TGTGCCAGCAGGCAGGGAAGCAATCAGCCCCAGCATTTT. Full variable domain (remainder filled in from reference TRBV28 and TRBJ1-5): DVKVTQSSRYLVKRTGEKVFLECVQDMDHENMFWYRQDPGLGLRLIYFSYDVKMKEKGDIPEGYSVSREKKERFSLILESASTNQTSMYLCASRQGSNQPQHFGDGTRLSIL.